This TCR beta chain was obtained from a study of T cells in Graves' hyperthyroidism and ophthalmopathy. It was RNA transcripts that yielded the amplified TCR beta CDR3 regions. Using the HTBI primer set, a first-round RT-PCR was run on the TCR CDR3. MiXCR, run by TCRdb on the multiplex PCR reads, gives a single entry per CDR3 protein. The sample has about 380,000 distinct CDR3 sequences; around 13% are singletons. The CDR3 spans 14 residues. V was pared by 1 base and J by 5 bases, with 5 bases of the junction left unmatched. In germline, CDR1 is GTSNPN, CDR2 SVGIG (reference sequence). This clonotype was counted many times.

Sequencing was done on a sample of blood. The TCR comes from a woman aged 55-69 years with Graves' hyperthyroidism. This chain connects TRBV30 to TRBJ2-7, with 10 bases matching TRBD1. The chain's CDR3 is CAWSARTGGDEQYF. CDR3 in DNA: TGTGCCTGGAGTGCCAGGACAGGGGGTGACGAGCAGTACTTC.